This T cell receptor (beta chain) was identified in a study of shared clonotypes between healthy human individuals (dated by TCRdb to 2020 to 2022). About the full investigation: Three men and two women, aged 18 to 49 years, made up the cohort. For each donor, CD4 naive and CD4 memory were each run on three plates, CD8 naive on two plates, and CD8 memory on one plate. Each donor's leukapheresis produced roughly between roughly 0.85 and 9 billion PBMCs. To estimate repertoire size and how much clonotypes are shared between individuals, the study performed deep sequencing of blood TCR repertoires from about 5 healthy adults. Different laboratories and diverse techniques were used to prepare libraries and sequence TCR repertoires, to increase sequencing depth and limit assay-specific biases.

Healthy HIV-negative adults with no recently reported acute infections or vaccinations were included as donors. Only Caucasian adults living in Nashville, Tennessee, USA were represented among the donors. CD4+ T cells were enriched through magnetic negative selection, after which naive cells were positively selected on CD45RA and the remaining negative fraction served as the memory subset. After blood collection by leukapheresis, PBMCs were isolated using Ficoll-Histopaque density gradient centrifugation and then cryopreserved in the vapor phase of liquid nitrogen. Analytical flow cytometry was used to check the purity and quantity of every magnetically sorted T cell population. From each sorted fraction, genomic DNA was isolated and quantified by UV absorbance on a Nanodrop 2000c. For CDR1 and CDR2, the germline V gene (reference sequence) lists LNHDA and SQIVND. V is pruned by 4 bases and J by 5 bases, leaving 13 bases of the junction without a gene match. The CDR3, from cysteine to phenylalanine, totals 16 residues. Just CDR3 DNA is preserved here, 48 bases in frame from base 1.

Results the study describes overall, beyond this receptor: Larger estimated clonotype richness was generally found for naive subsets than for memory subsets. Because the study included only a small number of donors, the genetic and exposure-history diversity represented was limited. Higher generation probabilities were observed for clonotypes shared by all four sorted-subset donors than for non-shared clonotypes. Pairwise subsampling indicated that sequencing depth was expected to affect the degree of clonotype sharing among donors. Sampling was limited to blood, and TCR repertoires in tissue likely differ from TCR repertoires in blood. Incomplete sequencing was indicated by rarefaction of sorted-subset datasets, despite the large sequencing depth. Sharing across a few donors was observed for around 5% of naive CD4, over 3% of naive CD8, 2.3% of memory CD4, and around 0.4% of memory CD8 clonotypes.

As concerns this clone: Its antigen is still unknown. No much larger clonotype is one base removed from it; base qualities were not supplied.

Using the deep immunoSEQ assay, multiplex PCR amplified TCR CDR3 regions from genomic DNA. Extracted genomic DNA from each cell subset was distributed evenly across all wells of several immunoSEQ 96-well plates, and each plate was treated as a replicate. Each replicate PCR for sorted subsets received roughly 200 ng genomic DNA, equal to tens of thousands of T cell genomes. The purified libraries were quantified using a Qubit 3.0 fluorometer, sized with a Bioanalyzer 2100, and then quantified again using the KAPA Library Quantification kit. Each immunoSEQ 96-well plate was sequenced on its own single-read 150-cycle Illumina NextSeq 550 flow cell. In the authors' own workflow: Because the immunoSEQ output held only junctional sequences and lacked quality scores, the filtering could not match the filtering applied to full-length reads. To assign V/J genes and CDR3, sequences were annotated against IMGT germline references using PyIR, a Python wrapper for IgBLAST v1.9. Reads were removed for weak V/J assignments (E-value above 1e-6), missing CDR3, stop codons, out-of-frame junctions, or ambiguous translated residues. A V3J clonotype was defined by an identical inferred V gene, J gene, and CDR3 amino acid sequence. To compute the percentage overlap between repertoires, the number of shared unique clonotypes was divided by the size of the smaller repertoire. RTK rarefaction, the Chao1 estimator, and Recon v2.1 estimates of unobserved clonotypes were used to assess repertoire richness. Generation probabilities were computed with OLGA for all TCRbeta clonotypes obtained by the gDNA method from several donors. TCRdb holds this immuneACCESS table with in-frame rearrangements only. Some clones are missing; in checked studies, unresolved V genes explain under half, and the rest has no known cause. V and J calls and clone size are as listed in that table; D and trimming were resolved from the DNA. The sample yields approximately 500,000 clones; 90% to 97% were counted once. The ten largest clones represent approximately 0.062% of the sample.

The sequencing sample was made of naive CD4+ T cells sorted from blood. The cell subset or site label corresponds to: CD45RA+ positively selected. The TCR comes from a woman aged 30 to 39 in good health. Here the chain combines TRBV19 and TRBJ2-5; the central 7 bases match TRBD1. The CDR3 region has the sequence CASSTGQRGVWETQYF. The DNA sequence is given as TGTGCCAGTAGTACGGGACAGAGAGGGGTATGGGAGACCCAGTACTTC.